This paragraph covers one TCR beta chain sequence. Its antigen remains unidentified. Trimming removed 5 bases at V and 7 bases at J, with 18 bases between. Germline lookup yields CDR1 SGHAT and CDR2 FQNNGV. The CDR3 runs 16 residues. These data are taken from a study of CD8+ T cells in alopecia areata. Extracted RNA was reverse transcribed, and the resulting cDNA served as sequencing template. Profiled with immunoSEQ multiplex PCR; TCRdb holds only in-frame clones, not every one. In the table there are about 37,000 clones, nearly 55% of which are singletons. In a group of about 5 patients, CD4+ cells were sorted into CD25+CD127- cells. Starting from PBMCs, sorting isolated CD4+ and CD8+ T cells. Study findings and constraints: Scalp samples also yield sequences from resident alphabeta T cells of normal skin. Against the mouse data, patients shared TCRs less clearly, possibly for HLA reasons. It was lesional scalp, especially alopecia totalis/universalis, that showed higher clonality than normal scalp.

Input material: CD4+ Tregs sorted from blood. The chain joins TRBV11-2 to TRBJ1-6; D not certain. The clonotype originates from a human donor with alopecia areata. The CDR3 DNA reads as TGTGCCAGCAGCCGATTGGTCCGATCGGGGAATTCACCCCTCCACTTT. This sequence encodes CASSRLVRSGNSPLHF.